These 32 T cell receptor beta chains were all obtained from the same sample, sequenced in a study of beta chain features in type 1 diabetes. Overall study results and limits: TCRB CDR3s from Type 1 diabetes patients were moderately but significantly shorter in all four CD4+ subsets.

The antigens these receptors bind are not known. Investigators reverse transcribed all isolated RNA, so they sequenced expressed TCRB transcripts. Measured with immunoSEQ multiplex PCR; TCRdb has only the in-frame clones, and not every one. In the table there are roughly 300,000 clones, approximately 9.7% of which are singletons. Sequencing was done on a sample of central memory CD4+ T cells from blood. All receptors derive from a man aged 25 to 40 with type 1 diabetes.

This clone showed up just a few times. Additional DNA sequences in this sample encode the identical CDR3. V is TRBV6-5 and J is TRBJ2-6; D possibly corresponds to TRBD1 (6 bases). The CDR3 runs to 16 residues. Deletions cut 0 bases from V and 3 bases from J, with 9 bases between. The germline CDR1 and CDR2 sequences are MNHEY and SVGAGI. CDR3 in amino acids: CASSYSRGSGANVLTF. In DNA form, the CDR3 reads TGTGCCAGCAGTTACTCCAGGGGAAGTGGGGCCAACGTCCTGACTTTC.

This clone turned up a few times. V and J are TRBV6-6 and TRBJ2-5; no firm D call. Trimming left V 6 bases short and J 3 bases short, with 11 bases between. CDR3 length: 13 amino acids. The V gene's germline CDR1 is MNHNY and CDR2 SVGAGI (reference sequence). The DNA for the CDR3 is TGTGCCAGCAGCCGAGACGGTAAAGAGACCCAGTACTTC. Translating gives CASSRDGKETQYF.

This clone was seen more than once but under ten times. The V gene is TRBV27, the J gene TRBJ1-6; D is possibly TRBD1 (5 bases). The length of the CDR3 is 18 residues. Germline values: CDR1 MNHEY, CDR2 SMNVEV (reference sequence). The V end was cut by 2 bases, the J end by 7 bases, with 21 bases between. This chain's CDR3 is CASSLRGTGSNRNSPLHF. The CDR3 coding sequence is TGTGCCAGCAGTTTACGGGGCACGGGAAGCAACAGAAATTCACCCCTCCACTTT.

This chain uses TRBV5-4 with TRBJ1-2; 8 positions match TRBD1. This CDR3 comprises 17 residues. In germline, CDR1 is SGHNT, CDR2 YYREEE (reference sequence). Trimming removed 5 bases from V and 3 bases from J; junction bases left unmatched: 15. The CDR3: CASRAGQGRRSDYGYTF. Here the CDR3 DNA reads TGTGCCAGCAGAGCCGGACAGGGACGACGGAGCGACTATGGCTACACCTTC.

This rearrangement joins TRBV6-5 to TRBJ2-7; 10 bases line up with TRBD2. The germline V gene has CDR1 MNHEY and CDR2 SVGAGI. V shed 0 bases and J 2 bases; nucleotides not matched to a gene: 4. The CDR3 consists of 16 residues. The CDR3 coding sequence is TGTGCCAGCAGTTACTCTAGCGGGGGGTTAGCCTACGAGCAGTACTTC. The encoded protein is CASSYSSGGLAYEQYF.

The chain couples TRBV7-9 to TRBJ1-1; D is unresolved. Trimming cost V 7 bases and J 5 bases, with 11 bases left between them. The CDR3 extends over 12 amino acids. The germline CDR1 and CDR2 sequences are SEHNR and FQNEAQ (reference sequence). CDR3 residues: CASTLVRTEAFF. CDR3 bases: TGTGCCAGCACCCTAGTAAGGACTGAAGCTTTCTTT.

This clone was picked up a small number of times. The chain uses TRBV6-5 and TRBJ2-1; 11 nucleotides agree with TRBD2. This CDR3 has 15 amino acids. From germline, CDR1 is MNHEY and CDR2 SVGAGI. J was trimmed by 4 bases and V by 5 bases; bases with no gene match: 4. Here the CDR3 DNA reads TGTGCCAGCAGTGTGACTAGCGGGGCTTACAATGAGCAGTTCTTC. Translating gives CASSVTSGAYNEQFF.

This clone was seen a handful of times. V gene TRBV4-3 combines with J gene TRBJ2-5; D ambiguous. This CDR3 comprises 14 residues. Germline-derived CDR1 and CDR2 are LGHNA and YSLEER. Deletions cut 0 bases from V and 5 bases from J, with 10 bases between. The CDR3 here is CASSQDSRSETQYF. CDR3 sequence (DNA): TGCGCCAGCAGCCAAGATTCACGGTCGGAGACCCAGTACTTC.

The V call is TRBV5-4, the J call TRBJ2-6; 7 nucleotides line up with TRBD1. Germline V CDR1 and CDR2: SGHNT, YYREEE (reference sequence). CDR3 length equals 18 residues. V dropped 3 bases and J dropped 0; count of bases not matched to a gene: 9. The CDR3 region has the DNA TGTGCCAGCAGCTCTATGGGACAGTCTAACTCTGGGGCCAACGTCCTGACTTTC. It is translated as CASSSMGQSNSGANVLTF.

This clone was picked up a small number of times. The V gene is TRBV5-1, the J gene TRBJ2-2, with unresolved D. CDR1 and CDR2 (germline): SGHRS, YFSETQ. The germline V and J ends were trimmed by 7 bases and 0 bases, with 10 bases remaining between them. The CDR3 runs to 14 residues. In DNA, the CDR3 is TGCGCCAGCGTCCCTGGTACGAACACCGGGGAGCTGTTTTTT. Residues: CASVPGTNTGELFF. Based on the CDR3 plus reference TRBV5-1 and TRBJ2-2, the full variable domain is KAGVTQTPRYLIKTRGQQVTLSCSPISGHRSVSWYQQTPGQGLQFLFEYFSETQRNKGNFPGRFSGRQFSNSRSEMNVSTLELGDSALYLCASVPGTNTGELFFGEGSRLTVL.

This clone was recorded a few times. The genes are TRBV2 and TRBJ2-7; D might be TRBD1 (5 bases). Germline values: CDR1 SNHLY, CDR2 FYNNEI. V was cut by 6 bases and J by 0 bases, with 6 bases left in between. The CDR3 is made up of 12 amino acids. The CDR3 reads CASRDTSYEQYF. DNA for the CDR3: TGTGCCAGCAGGGACACCTCCTACGAGCAGTACTTC.

CDR3 amino acids: CATKTGAGETQYF. DNA of the CDR3: TGTGCCACCAAGACAGGGGCGGGAGAGACCCAGTACTTC. J is TRBJ2-5 and V is TRBV19; TRBD1 matches at 8 bases. Germline lookup yields CDR1 LNHDA and CDR2 SQIVND (reference sequence). This CDR3 has 13 amino acids. V was clipped by 10 bases and J by 4 bases; unmatched bases: 8.

The gene calls are TRBV18 and TRBJ2-2; 7 bases match TRBD1. Germline CDR1 and CDR2: KGHSH and LQKENI. The CDR3 spans 15 residues. With V trimmed by 5 bases and J by 5 bases, 8 bases remained unmatched. In nucleotides, the CDR3 is TGTGCCAGCTCATCGGGGACAGTTGAGACCGGGGAGCTGTTTTTT. Its protein is CASSSGTVETGELFF.

This clone appeared a few times. Other nucleotide sequences from this sample produce the same CDR3. The V gene is TRBV29-1, the J gene TRBJ2-7, with 12 bases aligning to TRBD1. The V segment lost 6 bases and the J segment 4 bases; nucleotides outside the gene matches: 4. CDR3 length: 13 amino acids. In germline, CDR1 is SQVTM, CDR2 ANQGSEA. The CDR3 DNA reads as TGCAGCGTGGGGACAGGGGGCAGGTACGAGCAGTACTTC. Translating it yields CSVGTGGRYEQYF.

The sample holds a few counts of this clone. V gene TRBV20-1 combines with J gene TRBJ1-2; the D is unclear. V lost 3 bases and J 4 bases, leaving 6 bases between the germline ends. The CDR3 covers 11 residues. Germline V gives CDR1 DFQATT, CDR2 SNEGSKA (reference sequence). As DNA, the CDR3 is TGCAGTGCTAGCAGATTCTATGGCTACACCTTC. This translates into CSASRFYGYTF.

This rearrangement joins TRBV7-9 to TRBJ2-5; D is undetermined. The CDR3 is 14 residues long. The ends were cut back, 0 bases at V and 11 bases at J, with 16 bases in the middle. CDR1 SEHNR and CDR2 FQNEAQ come from the germline V gene (reference sequence). The CDR3 nucleotides are TGTGCCAGCAGCTTAGCGGCGGCAGCGTCCCATCAGTACTTC. This codes for CASSLAAAASHQYF.

This clone occurred a few times. This chain joins TRBV7-2 and TRBJ2-4; D ambiguous. This CDR3 comprises 13 residues. Trimming shortened V by 6 bases and J by 9 bases, and 15 bases separated the two germline ends. CDR1 and CDR2 from the germline V gene are SGHTA and FQGNSA. CDR3 sequence: CASSSLDLSIQYF. The CDR3 DNA reads as TGTGCCAGCAGTTCCCTCGACTTGAGCATTCAGTACTTC. The complete variable domain, with remaining parts taken from reference TRBV7-2 and TRBJ2-4, reads GAGVSQSPSNKVTEKGKDVELRCDPISGHTALYWYRQSLGQGLEFLIYFQGNSAPDKSGLPSDRFSAERTGGSVSTLTIQRTQQEDSAVYLCASSSLDLSIQYFGAGTRLSVL.

Turning to this clone: The junction shows a germline mismatch at one end, possibly a read error. V is TRBV7-7 and J is TRBJ2-2; 8 bases align to TRBD2. The CDR3 runs to 16 residues. CDR1 is SSHAT and CDR2 is FNYEAQ in the germline V gene (reference sequence). The CDR3 loop is CASSPASGGNTGELFF. The CDR3 DNA follows: TGTGCTAGCAGCCCGGCGAGCGGGGGTAACACCGGGGAGCTGTTTTTT.

V is TRBV5-1 and J is TRBJ2-5; D might be TRBD2 (5 bases). CDR3 size: 13 residues. The V end was cut by 2 bases, the J end by 1 base, with 6 bases between. Germline V CDR1 and CDR2: SGHRS, YFSETQ. DNA of the CDR3: TGCGCCAGCAGCTTTAGCGTCCAAGAGACCCAGTACTTC. Its protein product is CASSFSVQETQYF.

The sample holds a few counts of this clone. The chain joins TRBV19 to TRBJ2-6; D remains unclear. The CDR3 has 15 amino acids. Germline CDR1 is LNHDA and CDR2 is SQIVND (reference sequence). V was shortened by 3 bases and J by 1 base, with 7 bases between the two germline ends. DNA for the CDR3: TGTGCCAGTAGTATTATGGAGTCTGGGGCCAACGTCCTGACTTTC. Amino acid sequence: CASSIMESGANVLTF.

The rearrangement uses TRBV28 and TRBJ2-3, with 9 bases matching TRBD2. The CDR3 contains 16 residues. V shed 4 bases, J shed 2 bases, and the junction held 7 bases outside the gene matches. CDR1 and CDR2 (germline): MDHEN, SYDVKM. CDR3 protein: CASSSTSGTYTDTQYF. The CDR3 DNA reads as TGTGCCAGCAGTTCGACTAGCGGAACTTACACAGATACGCAGTATTTT.

This clone was seen a handful of times. V usage is TRBV20-1 and J usage is TRBJ2-6, with D unresolved. CDR1 and CDR2 (germline): DFQATT, SNEGSKA (reference sequence). The length of the CDR3 is 11 residues. V was cut by 2 bases and J by 5 bases, with 1 base left in between. CDR3 nucleotides: TGCAGTGCTAGAAGGGCCAACGTCCTGACTTTC. This codes for CSARRANVLTF.

This clone turned up a few times. The rearrangement joins TRBV9 to TRBJ2-5, with TRBD1 matching 7 bases. The germline CDR1 and CDR2 sequences are SGDLS and YYNGEE. Trimming at V came to 4 bases and at J to 2 bases, leaving 11 bases not matched to a gene. This CDR3 has 16 residues. CDR3 region: CASSPRQGREQETQYF. In DNA, the CDR3 is TGTGCCAGCAGCCCTCGACAGGGTAGGGAACAAGAGACCCAGTACTTC.

Only a few counts were recorded for this clone. The chain carries TRBV9 and TRBJ1-2; D is unresolved. V was cut by 0 bases and J by 4 bases, with 10 bases left in between. The length of the CDR3 is 14 residues. Germline V lookup: CDR1 SGDLS, CDR2 YYNGEE. Here the CDR3 DNA reads TGTGCCAGCAGCGTAGGAGGTTCCAGCTATGGCTACACCTTC. It is translated as CASSVGGSSYGYTF.

Details on this clone: Other nucleotide sequences from this sample produce the same CDR3. The chain recombines TRBV7-2 with TRBJ2-7; D may be TRBD1 (6 bases). Germline CDR1 reads SGHTA; CDR2 reads FQGNSA. CDR3 length: 14 residues. Trimming shortened V by 5 bases and J by 2 bases, and 13 bases separated the two germline ends. The CDR3 DNA sequence: TGTGCCAGCAGCCCCTCACAGGGACCCTACGAGCAGTACTTC. Translating it yields CASSPSQGPYEQYF.

The chain has TRBV6-4 and TRBJ2-7, with D possibly matching TRBD1 (6 bases). The CDR3 has 15 amino acids. Germline CDR1 and CDR2: MRHNA and SNTAGT. The V gene lost 0 bases and the J gene lost 5 bases, with 14 bases spanning the gap. This chain's CDR3 is CASSDSNDRPHEQYF. Written as DNA, the CDR3 is TGTGCCAGCAGTGACTCCAACGACAGGCCCCACGAGCAGTACTTC.

The gene calls are TRBV9 and TRBJ2-1; TRBD2 agrees at 8 bases. V was clipped by 0 bases and J by 4 bases; unmatched bases: 3. Germline loops: CDR1 SGDLS, CDR2 YYNGEE. The CDR3 extends over 15 amino acids. The CDR3 DNA reads as TGTGCCAGCAGCGTAGGGGGGACTAGGTACAATGAGCAGTTCTTC. It yields the protein CASSVGGTRYNEQFF.

DNA of the CDR3: TGTGCCAGCAGTCGGGCTAGCGGGGGGGTAAAAGAGACCCAGTACTTC. Its translation is CASSRASGGVKETQYF. The chain recombines TRBV27 with TRBJ2-5, with 12 nucleotides matching TRBD2. The V segment lost 5 bases and the J segment 3 bases; nucleotides outside the gene matches: 7. Germline V gives CDR1 MNHEY, CDR2 SMNVEV (reference sequence). The CDR3 length is 16 residues.

This chain uses TRBV19 with TRBJ1-1; D might be TRBD1 (5 bases). The CDR3 is made up of 11 amino acids. The germline CDR1 and CDR2 sequences are LNHDA and SQIVND (reference sequence). Trimming stripped 10 bases from V and 5 bases from J, with 11 bases between. The chain's CDR3 is CAIRDETEAFF. The CDR3 region has the DNA TGTGCCATCCGGGACGAAACTGAAGCTTTCTTT.

V usage is TRBV7-2 and J usage is TRBJ1-3, with D perhaps matching TRBD1 (5 bases). The ends were cut back, 2 bases at V and 2 bases at J, with 10 bases in the middle. The CDR3 sequence is 15 residues long. Germline V gene sequence: CDR1 SGHTA, CDR2 FQGNSA. CDR3 DNA sequence: TGTGCCAGCAGCTTAATGGTGGGGCCTGGAAACACCATATATTTT. Amino acid sequence: CASSLMVGPGNTIYF.

This clone turned up a few times. The chain is built from TRBV29-1 and TRBJ1-1, with a tentative D call TRBD1 (6 bases). CDR3 size: 13 residues. Trimming pared 8 bases from V and 1 base from J, leaving 14 bases between. Germline CDR1 and CDR2: SQVTM and ANQGSEA. CDR3 coding DNA: TGCAGCCAACCGGGACACTCGAACACTGAAGCTTTCTTT. It specifies CSQPGHSNTEAFF.

This clone was picked up a small number of times. The rearrangement uses TRBV2 and TRBJ1-2, with D uncertain. CDR1 SNHLY and CDR2 FYNNEI come from the germline V gene. The CDR3 is 12 residues long. V lost 4 bases and J 12 bases, leaving 15 bases between the germline ends. The CDR3 sequence is CASSGTPLRDTF. As DNA, the CDR3 is TGTGCCAGCAGTGGGACTCCCCTTCGCGACACCTTC.